The 12 T cell receptor beta chains below come from one sample, sequenced in a study of Ad26.COV2.S vaccination and SARS-CoV-2 variants. The repertoire was sequenced with immunoSEQ multiplex PCR; TCRdb's copy has only in-frame clones and lacks some. The repertoire includes 500,000 or so clones, roughly 87% of them detected once, and 2.5% sits in the top ten. Treatment denoted: about 20 received Ad26.COV2.S at low or high dose, single or two shots; about 5 received placebo; per-sample allocation not given. Vaccine and placebo recipients were sampled on day 63 after the first injection. This specimen consisted of peripheral blood, obtained in a trial of Ad26.COV2.S vaccine versus placebo. The receptors stem from a person aged 18-60 years who received the Ad26.COV2.S COVID-19 vaccine or a placebo.

This chain joins TRBV5-1 and TRBJ1-4; 10 bases map to TRBD1. Germline V gene data show CDR1 as SGHRS and CDR2 as YFSETQ. Trimming took 4 bases from V and 6 from J; bases not matched to a gene: 3. CDR3 size: 14 residues. The CDR3 here is CASSPGQGYEKLFF. The CDR3 coding sequence is TGCGCCAGCAGCCCGGGACAGGGGTATGAAAAACTGTTTTTT.

The V and J genes are TRBV25-1 and TRBJ2-2; tentative D call: TRBD2 (7 bases). Per the germline V gene, CDR1 is MGHDK and CDR2 is SYGVNS. The CDR3 length is 15 residues. The V gene lost 6 bases and the J gene lost 5 bases, with 16 bases spanning the gap. The CDR3 DNA reads as TGTGCCAGCAGCCGGAGGGGGGGAAGGACCGGGGAGCTGTTTTTT. Amino acid sequence: CASSRRGGRTGELFF.

The chain joins TRBV3-1 (or the pseudogene TRBV3-2) to TRBJ2-5; possibly TRBD1 or TRBD2 for D (5 bases each). Trimming stripped 0 bases from V and 2 bases from J, with 19 bases between. CDR1 LGHDT and CDR2 YNNKEL come from the germline V gene (reference sequence). The CDR3 runs 18 residues. The CDR3 loop reads CASSQDLKPGLNQETQYF. For the CDR3, the DNA is TGTGCCAGCAGCCAAGACCTAAAACCGGGGCTAAATCAAGAGACCCAGTACTTC.

The genes are TRBV11-3 and TRBJ2-7; D gene unclear. Germline V gene lookup returns CDR1 SGHNT and CDR2 YENEEA. V dropped 5 bases and J dropped 2 bases, with 16 bases sitting between them. The CDR3 contains 15 residues. The CDR3 nucleotides are TGTGCCAGCAGCCCCAGACTCCACCCTACCTACGAGCAGTACGTC. Its protein product is CASSPRLHPTYEQYV.

As regards this clone: The same CDR3 is also encoded by other DNA sequences in this sample. The chain recombines TRBV5-1 with TRBJ1-1, with unresolved D. Germline V CDR1 and CDR2: SGHRS, YFSETQ. The CDR3 loop spans 13 amino acids. The V end lost 0 bases, the J end lost 1 base, and 4 bases lay between the germline ends. CDR3 protein: CASSLAENTEAFF. DNA for the CDR3: TGCGCCAGCAGCTTGGCGGAGAACACTGAAGCTTTCTTT.

This clone was counted a single time. V is TRBV24-1 and J is TRBJ1-1; maybe TRBD1 (5 bases). Germline values: CDR1 KGHDR, CDR2 SFDVKD. The V end lost 4 bases, the J end lost 7 bases, and 9 bases lay between the germline ends. The CDR3 contains 12 residues. DNA for the CDR3: TGTGCCACCAGTGAGCCAGGGCGTGAAGCTTTCTTT. This codes for CATSEPGREAFF.

This clone was counted a single time. The chain recombines TRBV2 with TRBJ1-1; D possibly corresponds to TRBD1 (6 bases). Germline CDR1 reads SNHLY; CDR2 reads FYNNEI. V was cut by 0 bases and J by 1 base, with 15 bases left in between. This CDR3 is built from 17 residues. In DNA, the CDR3 is TGTGCCAGCAGTGAAGCAGGCAGGGGCCATGGGAACACTGAAGCTTTCTTT. Its protein is CASSEAGRGHGNTEAFF.

CDR3: CASRQGGGGPQETQYF. The CDR3 bases are TGCGCCAGCAGGCAAGGAGGCGGGGGGCCCCAAGAGACCCAGTACTTC. J is TRBJ2-5 and V is TRBV5-1; 8 nucleotides match TRBD2. Germline values: CDR1 SGHRS, CDR2 YFSETQ. The CDR3 consists of 16 residues. Trimming removed 5 bases from V and 1 base from J; junction bases left unmatched: 10. The full variable domain, rest sourced from reference TRBV5-1 and TRBJ2-5, is KAGVTQTPRYLIKTRGQQVTLSCSPISGHRSVSWYQQTPGQGLQFLFEYFSETQRNKGNFPGRFSGRQFSNSRSEMNVSTLELGDSALYLCASRQGGGGPQETQYFGPGTRLLVL.

This chain links TRBV11-3 with TRBJ1-5, with D perhaps TRBD1 (5 bases). Between the trimmed V and J ends, which lost 2 bases and 6 bases, there was a span of 8 bases. The germline V gene encodes CDR1 SGHNT and CDR2 YENEEA. This CDR3 contains 13 residues. The CDR3 DNA follows: TGTGCCAGCAGCTTAAGGGGTGGTCAGCCCCAGCATTTT. Translation: CASSLRGGQPQHF.

CDR3 sequence reads: CASSLPSSGRGGTQYF. The CDR3 nucleotides read TGTGCCAGCAGCTTACCCTCTAGCGGGAGGGGCGGGACCCAGTACTTC. This chain connects TRBV7-3 to TRBJ2-5; 12 bases match TRBD2. Germline CDR1 reads SGHTA; CDR2 reads FQGTGA. This CDR3 is 16 amino acids long. Unmatched junction bases numbered 8, after V lost 2 bases and J lost 7 bases.

The chain combines TRBV21-1 with TRBJ1-5; the DNA was not compared with TRBD1, the D call given in the table. TRBV21-1 is a pseudogene locus. This CDR3 comprises 20 residues. CDR3 loop: CASSKGGWAGGVYSNQPQHF. CDR3 in DNA: TGTGCCAGCAGCAAAGGAGGGTGGGCAGGGGGAGTATATAGCAATCAGCCCCAGCATTTT.

The chain has TRBV5-1 and TRBJ1-4; TRBD1 is a possible D gene (6 bases). V lost 3 bases to trimming and J lost 11 bases, with 20 bases between them. This CDR3 contains 15 residues. Germline loops: CDR1 SGHRS, CDR2 YFSETQ. In DNA form, the CDR3 reads TGCGCCAGCAGCTCCCATGTGGGGGCCAACGAGAAACTGTTTTTT. Residues: CASSSHVGANEKLFF.